A selection of T cell receptor beta chains follows, all from one sample in a study of CD8 T cells in ankylosing spondylitis. TCRdb analysed the 5' RACE reads with MiXCR anew, one entry per CDR3 protein. This repertoire shows about 220,000 distinct CDR3 sequences, 6% to 8% found once; its top ten account for 14%. The sample consisted of blood, either unsorted or a sorted T cell fraction (not recorded which). Source of these receptors: a male donor with ankylosing spondylitis. Both conserved end residues are part of each CDR3. The order of the fields is D gene, J gene, clone size, V gene, CDR3 protein, CDR3 DNA. D genes are given only for firm matches. Clone size, where shown, is once, few, many, or a class for clones that have expanded.

TRBD1,TRBJ2-7,many,TRBV12-5,CASGLSTGTGVYEQYF,TGTGCTAGTGGTTTGTCCACCGGGACAGGGGTATACGAGCAGTACTTC
TRBD1,TRBJ2-7,many,TRBV7-2,CASSEGQDSSYEQYF,TGTGCCAGCAGCGAGGGACAGGACAGCTCCTACGAGCAGTACTTC
-,TRBJ2-7,many,TRBV4-3,CASSQDILAEAYEQYF,TGCGCCAGCAGCCAAGATATCCTAGCTGAGGCCTACGAGCAGTACTTC
-,TRBJ2-6,-,TRBV4-2,CTSSHPPGANVLTF,TGTACCAGCAGCCATCCCCCTGGGGCCAACGTCCTGACTTTC
-,TRBJ1-1,-,TRBV7-2,CASSLVVRNTEAFF,TGTGCCAGCAGCTTGGTCGTCAGAAACACTGAAGCTTTCTTT
TRBD2,TRBJ2-7,-,TRBV5-1,CASSFVAGGLSGEQYF,TGCGCCAGCAGCTTCGTAGCGGGAGGACTGTCGGGCGAGCAGTACTTC
TRBD1,TRBJ2-7,few,TRBV12-3/TRBV12-4,CASRPTGEDEQYF,TGTGCCAGCAGGCCGACAGGGGAGGACGAGCAGTACTTC
TRBD1,TRBJ2-7,many,TRBV7-9,CASSLGWAGGDEQYF,TGTGCCAGCAGCTTAGGGTGGGCAGGGGGCGACGAGCAGTACTTC
-,TRBJ2-4,many,TRBV11-2,CASSLGPAAKNIQYF,TGTGCCAGCAGCTTGGGCCCGGCAGCCAAAAACATTCAGTACTTC
TRBD2,TRBJ2-2,many,TRBV28,CASRERGRTGELFF,TGTGCCAGCAGGGAGCGGGGTCGCACCGGGGAGCTGTTTTTT
TRBD2,TRBJ2-1,many,TRBV20-1,CSARVADFERDYNEQFF,TGCAGTGCTAGAGTTGCCGACTTCGAGCGGGATTACAATGAGCAGTTCTTC
-,TRBJ1-1,many,TRBV3-1,CASSQGRLNTEAFF,TGTGCCAGCAGCCAAGGTAGGCTGAACACTGAAGCTTTCTTT
-,TRBJ2-7,few,TRBV27,CASSQTGSFYEQYF,TGTGCCAGCAGTCAGACAGGATCATTCTACGAGCAGTACTTC
-,TRBJ1-6,many,TRBV6-5,CASSYSVQGRYNSPLHF,TGTGCCAGCAGTTACTCGGTCCAGGGACGCTATAATTCACCCCTCCACTTT
TRBD2,TRBJ2-3,few,TRBV24-1,CATREAGEHDTQYF,TGTGCCACCAGGGAAGCGGGAGAGCACGATACGCAGTATTTT
TRBD2,TRBJ2-7,many,TRBV6-5,CASSYGPGTSPHEQYF,TGTGCCAGCAGTTACGGGCCCGGGACTAGCCCCCACGAGCAGTACTTC